This entry concerns a single T cell receptor beta chain. Sequenced by immunoSEQ multiplex PCR; TCRdb stores in-frame clones only, minus some. The table includes 58,000 or so clones, 45% to 65% detected once. Trimming removed 5 bases at V and 3 bases at J, with 11 bases between. Germline V CDR1 and CDR2: SGHAT, FQNNGV. The CDR3 is made up of 13 amino acids. This sample is part of a study of cytotoxic CD8 clonotypes in ibrutinib-treated CLL. V gene TRBV11-2 combines with J gene TRBJ2-7; D is possibly TRBD1 or TRBD2 (5 bases each). This clonotype originated in a human donor with chronic lymphocytic leukemia. The source was PBMCs, collected after 12 months of ibrutinib treatment. The CDR3 sequence is CASSRMGDYEQYF. The CDR3 DNA sequence: TGTGCCAGCAGCCGAATGGGGGACTACGAGCAGTACTTC.